This TCR beta chain was obtained from a study of response to subunit inactivated influenza vaccine. TCRdb itself ran the RT-PCR reads through MiXCR, one entry per CDR3 protein. The table shows 650,000 to 850,000 distinct CDR3 sequences, with approximately 14% occurring only once. Study-level points and caveats: Seasonal influenza vaccination, on each occasion, was suggested by the authors to recruit few new T cells.

In germline, CDR1 is SGHRS, CDR2 YFSETQ. CDR3 size: 21 residues. V lost 1 base, J lost 2 bases, and 20 bases stayed unmatched. This clonotype turned up a few times. The antigen remains undetermined. The rearrangement joins TRBV5-1 to TRBJ2-1; 8 bases fit TRBD1. The specimen was PBMCs from blood, collected approximately 15 days before vaccination. This sequence originates from a man aged 50-59 years who received an inactivated influenza vaccine. This CDR3 reads CASSLRAWTGLEEGAYNEQFF. Written as DNA, the CDR3 is TGCGCCAGCAGCTTGAGGGCGTGGACAGGGTTGGAGGAAGGGGCCTACAATGAGCAGTTCTTC.